The sequence of this T cell receptor beta chain was determined in a study of regulatory T cells in long-lasting Graves disease. Combining iRepertoire HTBI primers with Arm-PCR of CDR3 regions, the authors built TCR beta libraries. TCRdb reprocessed the multiplex PCR reads via MiXCR and lists one record per CDR3 protein. The data show 440,000 or so distinct CDR3 sequences, around 17% seen once. Time point reported: newly diagnosed GD, antithyroid drugs for less than 3 months. Following extraction of RNA from PBMCs, that RNA was used to make the TCR library. This CDR3 has 14 amino acids. From germline, CDR1 is SGHTA and CDR2 FQGNSA. V gave up 5 bases and J gave up 11 bases; unmatched junction bases: 12. Comments on this clonotype: This may stem from a read error, because a much larger clone lies one nucleotide away.

This same sample was also taken into another study, of T cells in Graves' hyperthyroidism and ophthalmopathy.

The V gene is TRBV7-2, the J gene TRBJ2-5, with 9 positions matching TRBD2. The sequences come from peripheral blood mononuclear cells (PBMCs), collected at new diagnosis, from a patient treated with antithyroid drugs. This TCR was recovered from a woman aged 30 to 39 with Graves disease. CDR3 DNA sequence: TGTGCCAGCAGCGTCACTAGCGGGTACAATGAGCAGTACTTC. Its protein product is CASSVTSGYNEQYF.